This TCR beta chain was sequenced for a study of neurological immune-mediated disorders. Study findings and constraints: No CDR3 amino acid sequences were shared by expanded clones across subjects, suggesting private repertoires in all groups.

In this sample, this clonotype turned up many times. The target antigen is unknown. V was pared by 1 base and J by 8 bases, with 10 bases between. Germline assignment: CDR1 SGHRS and CDR2 YFSETQ. This CDR3 region has 14 residues. 5'RACE generated cDNA with 10-nucleotide random UMIs. Over 190 million TCR-beta sequences from 15-18 subjects came out of each sequencing run. TCRdb redid the calling of the 5' RACE reads with MiXCR, one entry per CDR3 protein. The sample shows 84,000 or so distinct CDR3 sequences, about 13% of them seen only once. The time point denotes: longitudinal time-point 2. PBMCs stored at -80 C, 2 million in total, were the source of the unsorted libraries.

Input material: PBMCs. This clonotype originated in a female donor with HTLV-1-associated myelopathy (HAM/TSP). This sequence joins TRBV5-1 and TRBJ1-6; D is possibly TRBD1 (6 bases). The CDR3 spells CASSLTGNYSPLHF. The CDR3 DNA reads TGCGCCAGCAGCTTGACAGGGAACTATTCACCCCTCCACTTT. The whole variable domain, filled in from reference TRBV5-1 and TRBJ1-6, reads KAGVTQTPRYLIKTRGQQVTLSCSPISGHRSVSWYQQTPGQGLQFLFEYFSETQRNKGNFPGRFSGRQFSNSRSEMNVSTLELGDSALYLCASSLTGNYSPLHFGNGTRLTVT.